The 26 T cell receptor beta chains presented below share a single source sample, sequenced in a study of high-grade serous ovarian cancer treatment subgroups. The tumor samples were collected prior to definitive surgery or chemotherapy. Generated by immunoSEQ multiplex PCR, the TCRdb table keeps only in-frame clones and is missing some. Of fewer than 35,000 clones in the sample, 80% to 90% were seen once. The sequenced material came from tumor tissue. These receptors were collected from a human donor with high-grade serous ovarian cancer.

The rearrangement links TRBV25-1 to TRBJ2-7; possible D gene TRBD2, 6 bases. Trimming took 1 base from V and 7 from J, leaving 17 bases between them. This CDR3 contains 15 residues. CDR1 and CDR2 (germline): MGHDK, SYGVNS. The CDR3 loop reads CASSELGDGDWEQYF. In nucleotides, the CDR3 is TGTGCCAGCAGTGAATTAGGAGACGGGGACTGGGAGCAGTACTTC.

The CDR3 bases are TGTGCCAGCAGTTTAGGGACTAGCGGGAGTTACGAGCAGTACTTC. Its protein product is CASSLGTSGSYEQYF. The rearrangement joins TRBV28 to TRBJ2-7; 14 bases are shared with TRBD2. The CDR3 covers 15 residues. Per germline, CDR1 MDHEN and CDR2 SYDVKM. The ends lost 2 bases at V and 4 bases at J; junction bases unmatched: 1.

V and J are TRBV2 and TRBJ2-4; weak D call: TRBD1 (5 bases). This CDR3 is 16 amino acids long. Trimming left V 7 bases short and J 0 bases short, with 16 bases between. Germline CDR1 is SNHLY and CDR2 is FYNNEI. The CDR3 protein is CASIRQGTLAKNIQYF. The CDR3 DNA follows: TGTGCCAGCATTCGGCAGGGCACTTTAGCCAAAAACATTCAGTACTTC.

The chain has TRBV5-1 and TRBJ2-1, with D possibly matching TRBD1 (5 bases). The CDR3 loop spans 14 amino acids. V lost 1 base and J 6 bases, leaving 11 bases between the germline ends. Germline V gene sequence: CDR1 SGHRS, CDR2 YFSETQ. CDR3 DNA sequence: TGCGCCAGCAGCTTGAGGGGCAATGTCAATGAGCAGTTCTTC. Amino acid sequence: CASSLRGNVNEQFF.

The chain employs TRBV28 and TRBJ2-1; TRBD2 matches at 10 bases. This CDR3 spans 15 amino acids. V gave up 1 base and J gave up 9 bases; unmatched junction bases: 6. Germline CDR1 and CDR2: MDHEN and SYDVKM. This CDR3 is CASSLSSSGSSEQFF. In DNA, the CDR3 is TGTGCCAGCAGTTTATCGTCTAGCGGGAGTAGTGAGCAGTTCTTC.

For the CDR3, the DNA is TGTGCTAGTACCCCATGGGCGGCAGGGGCTGGAAACACCATATATTTT. Its protein product is CASTPWAAGAGNTIYF. The rearrangement joins TRBV12-5 to TRBJ1-3; D might be TRBD1 (6 bases). The CDR3 has 16 residues. V was shortened by 8 bases and J by 2 bases, with 19 bases between the two germline ends. Germline CDR1 and CDR2: LGHNT and FRNRAP.

The chain uses TRBV19 and TRBJ1-1; D gene ambiguous. Trimming shortened V by 3 bases and J by 1 base, and 6 bases separated the two germline ends. This CDR3 spans 13 amino acids. Germline CDR1 and CDR2: LNHDA and SQIVND (reference sequence). CDR3 nucleotide sequence: TGTGCCAGTAGTATTAGCAAGAACACTGAAGCTTTCTTT. This encodes CASSISKNTEAFF.

CDR3 sequence (DNA): TGTGCCAGCAGCTTAGACAGGGCGTTCACAGATACGCAGTATTTT. Its protein product is CASSLDRAFTDTQYF. This chain joins TRBV7-2 and TRBJ2-3; D is possibly TRBD1 (6 bases). V was cut by 1 base and J by 2 bases, with 10 bases left in between. The CDR3 runs to 15 residues. The germline V gene has CDR1 SGHTA and CDR2 FQGNSA.

CDR3 region: CASRGLVGDGYTF. CDR3 DNA: TGTGCCAGCAGGGGCCTGGTCGGGGATGGCTACACCTTC. The chain uses TRBV6-6 and TRBJ1-2; D is ambiguous. CDR3 length equals 13 residues. Trimming removed 6 bases at V and 6 bases at J, with 14 bases between. Germline assignment: CDR1 MNHNY and CDR2 SVGAGI (reference sequence).

J is TRBJ1-5 and V is TRBV6-5; maybe TRBD1 (6 bases). CDR3 length equals 14 residues. Germline lookup yields CDR1 MNHEY and CDR2 SVGAGI. Trimming cost V 4 bases and J 3 bases, with 10 bases left between them. As DNA, the CDR3 is TGTGCCAGCAGTTTTGGGACATACAATCAGCCCCAGCATTTT. This gives the protein CASSFGTYNQPQHF.

The chain is built from TRBV5-6 and TRBJ2-7; D is unclear. V was shortened by 2 bases and J by 2 bases, with 8 bases between the two germline ends. Germline CDR1 and CDR2: SGHDT and YYEEEE. This CDR3 is 13 amino acids long. CDR3 DNA sequence: TGTGCCAGCAGCTTTCAGGTAGCCTACGAGCAGTACTTC. This sequence encodes CASSFQVAYEQYF.

V gene TRBV7-2 combines with J gene TRBJ1-2; D gene unclear. The germline V gene encodes CDR1 SGHTA and CDR2 FQGNSA. CDR3 length: 15 residues. V was shortened by 1 base and J by 8 bases, with 17 bases between the two germline ends. The DNA for the CDR3 is TGTGCCAGCAGCTTAGAATTATCCTCGATCTCCGGCTACACCTTC. It translates to CASSLELSSISGYTF.

The chain has TRBV2 and TRBJ1-4; D remains unclear. Trimming cost V 7 bases and J 1 base, with 7 bases left between them. CDR3 length: 13 residues. Germline loops: CDR1 SNHLY, CDR2 FYNNEI. CDR3 region: CASKQRTNEKLFF. The DNA of the CDR3 is TGTGCCAGCAAACAGAGAACTAATGAAAAACTGTTTTTT.

This clone was observed a handful of times. CDR3 in amino acids: CASGAVLGYEQYF. CDR3 in DNA: TGCGCCAGCGGAGCGGTTTTGGGCTACGAGCAGTACTTC. This chain uses TRBV4-1 with TRBJ2-7, with D maybe TRBD2 (5 bases). This CDR3 spans 13 amino acids. The V gene lost 8 bases and the J gene lost 3 bases, with 14 bases spanning the gap. Germline V gives CDR1 MGHRA, CDR2 YSYEKL.

The chain recombines TRBV19 with TRBJ2-2; TRBD1 matches at 9 bases. The CDR3 has 16 residues. J gave up 1 base and V 4 bases, and 4 bases lay outside the gene matches. Germline CDR1 LNHDA, CDR2 SQIVND (reference sequence). The CDR3 protein is CASSRTGAVNTGELFF. As DNA, the CDR3 is TGTGCCAGTAGTAGGACAGGGGCGGTGAACACCGGGGAGCTGTTTTTT.

The rearrangement uses TRBV9 and TRBJ1-1, with 7 bases identical to TRBD1. J lost 1 base, V lost 8 bases, and 11 bases had no gene match. CDR1 and CDR2 from the germline V gene are SGDLS and YYNGEE. There are 15 residues in the CDR3. The CDR3 loop reads CASQDPRGGNTEAFF. CDR3 coding DNA: TGTGCCAGTCAGGATCCCAGGGGGGGGAACACTGAAGCTTTCTTT.

The V gene is TRBV7-2, the J gene TRBJ2-3; tentative D call: TRBD2 (6 bases). Germline CDR1 is SGHTA and CDR2 is FQGNSA. The length of the CDR3 is 16 residues. Trimming removed 4 bases at V and 1 base at J, with 15 bases between. The CDR3 is CASSSEGRGGTDTQYF. CDR3 DNA sequence: TGTGCCAGCAGCTCGGAGGGCCGAGGCGGCACAGATACGCAGTATTTT.

The chain combines TRBV11-3 with TRBJ2-3; D uncertain. The CDR3 runs to 14 residues. V lost 2 bases, J lost 2 bases, and 8 bases lay in between. Germline V lookup: CDR1 SGHNT, CDR2 YENEEA. CDR3 nucleotide sequence: TGTGCCAGCAGCTTACTCCAGGACACAGATACGCAGTATTTT. It codes for CASSLLQDTDTQYF.

This clone was seen only once. The chain carries TRBV19 and TRBJ2-2; 12 nucleotides line up with TRBD2. This CDR3 comprises 16 residues. Unmatched junction bases numbered 4, after V lost 3 bases and J lost 5 bases. The germline V gene encodes CDR1 LNHDA and CDR2 SQIVND (reference sequence). Written as DNA, the CDR3 is TGTGCCAGTAGTATGACTAGCGGGAGCGGAACCGGGGAGCTGTTTTTT. Protein sequence: CASSMTSGSGTGELFF.

This clone was seen only once. The V call is TRBV7-9, the J call TRBJ2-6; no firm D call. Germline CDR1 and CDR2: SEHNR and FQNEAQ (reference sequence). V was trimmed by 10 bases and J by 0 bases, leaving 16 bases between them. The CDR3 has 16 amino acids. For the CDR3, the DNA is TGTGCCACCAAAGTCGCGCCGGGCTCTGGGGCCAACGTCCTGACTTTC. Translating gives CATKVAPGSGANVLTF.

J is TRBJ2-5 and V is TRBV5-4; maybe TRBD1 (5 bases). This CDR3 has 14 amino acids. Germline CDR1 and CDR2: SGHNT and YYREEE (reference sequence). Trimming cost V 4 bases and J 5 bases, with 15 bases left between them. This CDR3 is CASSPPDSGETQYF. CDR3 sequence (DNA): TGTGCCAGCAGCCCCCCTGACAGTGGGGAGACCCAGTACTTC.

V and J are TRBV27 and TRBJ1-5; maybe TRBD1 (5 bases). Germline V lookup: CDR1 MNHEY, CDR2 SMNVEV (reference sequence). V lost 2 bases and J lost 9, with 17 bases in between. The CDR3 loop spans 15 amino acids. CDR3 sequence: CASSLGDPKATPQHF. DNA of the CDR3: TGTGCCAGCAGTTTAGGGGACCCAAAAGCGACGCCCCAGCATTTT.

The CDR3 is CASESAGTQPQHF. The DNA for the CDR3 is TGTGCCAGCGAGTCGGCGGGGACTCAGCCCCAGCATTTT. This sequence joins TRBV28 and TRBJ1-5; possible D gene TRBD1, 5 bases. Trimming took off 8 bases at V and 6 bases at J, with 14 bases between the two ends. From germline, CDR1 is MDHEN and CDR2 SYDVKM. The CDR3 has 13 amino acids.

The V gene is TRBV5-6, the J gene TRBJ2-1, with TRBD2 identical over 8 bases. CDR1 is SGHDT and CDR2 is YYEEEE in the germline V gene. Trimming took 2 bases from V and 6 from J; bases not matched to a gene: 1. The CDR3 is 13 amino acids. This CDR3 reads CASSLAGVNEQFF. The CDR3 DNA follows: TGTGCCAGCAGCTTAGCGGGAGTCAATGAGCAGTTCTTC.

This chain links TRBV7-9 with TRBJ2-5; D unclear. The end of the DNA fits TRBJ2-7 better, so the J call may be wrong. The CDR3 has 15 amino acids. Germline CDR1 SEHNR, CDR2 FQNEAQ (reference sequence). Here the CDR3 DNA reads TGTGCCAGCAGCTTAGGGCAGGAGCTCTCCTACGAGCAGTACTTC. As protein: CASSLGQELSYEQYF.

This chain links TRBV9 with TRBJ1-4; no firm D call. Germline values: CDR1 SGDLS, CDR2 YYNGEE. Trimming pared 1 base from V and 7 bases from J, leaving 8 bases between. The CDR3 sequence is 13 residues long. The CDR3 reads CASSVFGSEKLFF. In DNA, the CDR3 is TGTGCCAGCAGCGTATTCGGCTCTGAAAAACTGTTTTTT.